This T cell receptor (beta chain) was observed in a study of T cell responses to AZD1222 COVID-19 vaccine. Study conclusions and caveats: Reports say nearly half of spike-specific TCRs go after unmutated variant regions.

The length of the CDR3 is 13 residues. The ends were cut back, 7 bases at V and 6 bases at J, with 13 bases in the middle. On this clone itself: The antigen is unknown.

Assay: immunoSEQ multiplex PCR; the TCRdb copy retains only in-frame clones and omits some. This sample has approximately 150,000 clones, with roughly 92% found just once. The chain uses TRBV12-3 or TRBV12-4 and TRBJ1-3; D possibly corresponds to TRBD1 (5 bases). Here the sequenced sample was peripheral blood, taken on day 0 of AZD1222 vaccination. The sequence derives from an adult in good health. In DNA, the CDR3 is TGTGCCAGCACCCCAGCGGGGGAAAACACCATATATTTT. It specifies CASTPAGENTIYF.